This section outlines one TCR beta chain sequence together with its context. Repertoires were generated with immunoSEQ multiplex PCR, while TCRdb's copy carries only in-frame clones and drops some. In the table there are under 300,000 clones, approximately 83% of which are singletons. The data originate from a study of blood T cell repertoires in COVID-19. Germline V gene data show CDR1 as LNHNV and CDR2 as YYDKDF (reference sequence). The CDR3 is made up of 11 amino acids. V lost 1 base to trimming and J lost 8 bases, with 3 bases between them. The chain carries TRBV15 and TRBJ2-4, with D unresolved. The source is a man aged 45 to 65 who had recovered from COVID-19. The sample taken for sequencing was PBMCs or T cells enriched from blood (not recorded which). CDR3 nucleotides: TGTGCCACCAGCAGAGGCGACATTCAGTACTTC. It codes for CATSRGDIQYF.